The 6 T cell receptor beta chains in this list originate from one sample, sequenced in a study of post-analysis software for immune sequencing data. These TCRs are of unknown antigen specificity. Unique molecular identifiers featured in each of the TCR beta cDNA libraries. TCRdb called the PCR reads again in MiXCR, with one record for every CDR3 protein. The data show 650,000 to 850,000 distinct CDR3 sequences, roughly half seen once. General study findings and limits: In patients, about 5 TRBV segments were more frequent than in controls, with TRBV5-6, TRBV5-1 and TRBV20-1 among them.

The sample was blood. All receptors come from a girl between 5 and 17 years old with multiple sclerosis.

V gene TRBV12-5 combines with J gene TRBJ1-6; D is unclear. Germline V gene data show CDR1 as LGHNT and CDR2 as FRNRAP. Trimming pared 6 bases from V and 10 bases from J, leaving 10 bases between. This CDR3 has 12 amino acids. As DNA, the CDR3 is TGTGCTAGTGGCCCCCCTAGGTCACCCCTCCACTTT. This gives the protein CASGPPRSPLHF.

This chain links TRBV6-1 with TRBJ1-1; D may be TRBD1 (5 bases). The V gene lost 3 bases and the J gene lost 4 bases, with 15 bases spanning the gap. The CDR3 is 15 amino acids. Germline V CDR1 and CDR2: MNHNS, SASEGT. Here the CDR3 reads CASSEGTRGRTEAFF. CDR3 DNA sequence: TGTGCCAGCAGTGAGGGGACGCGTGGACGCACTGAAGCTTTCTTT.

This clonotype came up many times. V usage is TRBV5-1 and J usage is TRBJ2-3; the D gene is possibly TRBD2 (5 bases). V was clipped by 5 bases and J by 6 bases, with 19 bases between them. This CDR3 comprises 15 residues. The germline gives CDR1 SGHRS, CDR2 YFSETQ. The CDR3 spells CASRLGHDRGDTQYF. CDR3 DNA: TGCGCCAGCAGACTCGGCCACGATCGAGGGGATACGCAGTATTTT.

This clonotype has a count of ten or more. The rearrangement joins TRBV7-9 to TRBJ2-7; 8 nucleotides line up with TRBD2. The V segment lost 3 bases and the J segment 4 bases; nucleotides outside the gene matches: 2. In germline, CDR1 is SEHNR, CDR2 FQNEAQ (reference sequence). The length of the CDR3 is 13 residues. CDR3 sequence reads: CASSLGLEYEQYF. DNA of the CDR3: TGTGCCAGCAGCTTGGGACTAGAATACGAGCAGTACTTC.

The CDR3 sequence: CASSPTGGNSPLHF. Written as DNA, the CDR3 is TGTGCCAGCAGTCCCACAGGGGGCAATTCACCCCTCCACTTT. V is TRBV25-1 and J is TRBJ1-6; 9 bases line up with TRBD1. CDR3 length: 14 residues. Germline V gives CDR1 MGHDK, CDR2 SYGVNS. Unmatched junction bases numbered 3, after V lost 5 bases and J lost 7 bases.

This clonotype was seen more than once but under ten times. The V call is TRBV6-7, the J call TRBJ2-5; no definite D call. TRBV6-7 is designated an ORF whose function remains uncertain. Between the trimmed V and J ends, which lost 4 bases and 2 bases, there was a span of 8 bases. This CDR3 is built from 13 residues. CDR3 protein: CASSSAAQETQYF. The CDR3 region has the DNA TGTGCCAGCAGTTCGGCAGCTCAAGAGACCCAGTACTTC.